A selection of T cell receptor beta chains follows, all from one sample in a study of T cell responses to AZD1222 COVID-19 vaccine. Sequencing used immunoSEQ multiplex PCR; TCRdb keeps in-frame clones, though not all of them. Seen here are 95,000 to 150,000 clones, almost 95% observed once, and the top ten hold around 1.7%. The material was peripheral blood, obtained on day 0 of AZD1222 vaccination. Receptors originate from an adult in good health. The CDR3 runs from the conserved cysteine through the conserved F or W. The D gene is left open where the match is weak. A clone size is listed for some rows: how often the clone was seen (once, few, many), or a class if it is expanded.

j_gene,v_gene,d_gene,abundance,CDR3aa,CDR3nt
TRBJ2-7,TRBV19,.,.,CASTPGLDPYEQYF,TGTGCCAGTACCCCCGGACTCGACCCCTACGAGCAGTACTTC
TRBJ1-4,TRBV12-5,.,.,CASGLVPPENEKLFF,TGTGCTAGTGGTTTGGTACCCCCCGAGAATGAAAAACTGTTTTTT
TRBJ1-5,TRBV29-1,.,.,CSAKDPDQPQHF,TGCAGCGCAAAAGACCCGGATCAGCCCCAGCATTTT
TRBJ1-3,TRBV9,.,.,CASSPRGAVSGNTIYF,TGTGCCAGCAGCCCCCGGGGGGCCGTCTCTGGAAACACCATATATTTT
TRBJ1-6,TRBV9,TRBD1,.,CASSATGEHNSPLHF,TGTGCCAGCAGCGCGACAGGGGAACATAATTCACCCCTCCACTTT
TRBJ1-1,TRBV5-1,.,.,CASSPEAFF,TGCGCCAGCAGCCCTGAAGCTTTCTTT
TRBJ2-7,TRBV4-1,.,.,CASSPTQRASSYEQYF,TGCGCCAGCAGCCCGACTCAGCGGGCCAGCTCCTACGAGCAGTACTTC
TRBJ1-2,TRBV12-3/TRBV12-4,.,.,CASSAPGHYGYTF,TGTGCCAGCAGTGCCCCGGGACATTATGGCTACACCTTC
TRBJ2-1,TRBV2,TRBD2,.,CASSAGLANEQFF,TGTGCCAGCAGTGCGGGACTAGCCAATGAGCAGTTCTTC
TRBJ2-1,TRBV30,.,.,CAWRQIANEQFF,TGTGCCTGGAGACAGATAGCCAATGAGCAGTTCTTC
TRBJ1-5,TRBV5-4,.,.,CASSLGGGNSNQPQHF,TGTGCCAGCAGCTTGGGCGGGGGAAATAGCAATCAGCCCCAGCATTTT
TRBJ1-2,TRBV6-5,TRBD1,.,CASRRQGSYGYTF,TGTGCCAGCAGGCGACAGGGCAGCTATGGCTACACCTTC
TRBJ1-2,TRBV7-2,.,once,CASSLRGVGGHGYTF,TGTGCCAGCAGCTTAAGAGGGGTGGGCGGCCACGGCTACACCTTC
TRBJ2-2,TRBV6-1,.,.,CASSELGTGELFF,TGTGCCAGCAGTGAATTGGGAACCGGGGAGCTGTTTTTT
TRBJ1-1,TRBV3-1/TRBV3-2,TRBD1,.,CASSLYRGLEAFF,TGTGCCAGCAGCCTATACAGGGGGCTGGAAGCTTTCTTT
TRBJ2-3,TRBV3-1/TRBV3-2,.,.,CASSPGRVGTQYF,TGTGCCAGCAGCCCCGGCAGGGTTGGGACGCAGTATTTT
TRBJ1-5,TRBV7-2,TRBD1,.,CASSSRQGSQPQHF,TGTGCCAGCAGCTCCCGACAGGGTTCTCAGCCCCAGCATTTT
TRBJ1-4,TRBV4-3,.,.,CASSQEAAPIGDEKLFF,TGCGCCAGCAGCCAAGAAGCTGCCCCGATCGGAGATGAAAAACTGTTTTTT
TRBJ1-6,TRBV6-5,TRBD1,.,CASRGQYNSPLHF,TGTGCCAGCCGGGGACAGTATAATTCACCCCTCCACTTT
TRBJ2-1,TRBV25-1,TRBD2,once,CASSERGTSGVEQFF,TGTGCCAGCAGTGAAAGGGGGACTAGCGGGGTTGAGCAGTTCTTC
TRBJ2-1,TRBV19,TRBD2,.,CASRSGSGRGSYNEQFF,TGTGCCAGTAGGAGCGGTAGCGGGAGAGGCTCCTACAATGAGCAGTTCTTC